The TCR beta chain under discussion was sequenced for a study of T cell responses to AZD1222 COVID-19 vaccine (TCRdb year 2021). Study-wide context: A total of 240 or so trial participants underwent TCR sequencing, of whom approximately 200 had received two doses of AZD1222 and 26 had received two doses of the MenACWY control vaccine. Trial participants were enrolled by age into subgroups of 18-55, 56-69 and 70-plus years, and around 150, 29 and 61 TCR-sequenced participants, respectively, were included in these subgroups.

Concerning this clone: Its recognized antigen is unknown. No clone much larger than this one lies a single base away; base qualities are absent.

What the work shows at the level of the full study, not this receptor alone: Most participants were white British and females outnumbered males, and the authors suggested that clonal diversity may have been underestimated. Nearly half of unique spike-specific TCRs reportedly recognized epitopes outside regions mutated in the B.1.351 and B.1.1.7 variants. Vaccine-associated CD4 TCRs spanned the whole spike protein, with dominant responses in regions 160-218 and 743-854. Because no day 14 peak-response samples were available, the repertoires could be characterized only after the peak T cell response. A significant rise in spike-specific TCR breadth and depth was observed after two AZD1222 doses relative to day 0 and relative to MenACWY recipients. Conclusions about previously exposed vaccinees are limited because only a handful of AZD1222 recipients were SARS-CoV-2 seropositive at baseline. In the small 56-69-year group, the increase in depth fell short of significance, most likely because of low power.

The CDR3 regions of human TCRbeta chains were analyzed by immunosequencing. The paper's data handling went like this. TCRs in the repertoires were compared against a reference library of SARS-CoV-2-specific TCRs that had been generated with the MIRA antigen-specificity platform. Breadth was defined as the fraction of unique TCRs that were SARS-CoV-2-associated. Depth was defined as the fraction of total T cells that were SARS-CoV-2-associated. Using the MIRA data, every spike-specific TCR was mapped to the spike region that the TCR reacted to and assigned to either a CD4 or a CD8 class. Log10-transformed breadth and depth values were compared by one-way ANOVA with Sidak's multiple comparisons tests. In its TCRdb copy, this immuneACCESS table keeps in-frame sequences only and misses some clones. Where compared with another copy, unresolved V genes explain less than half of these, and the others have no known cause. V and J calls and clone size come straight from that table; D and trimming were deduced from the DNA. The sample profile shows approximately 150,000 clones; approximately 91% of them were found once. The ten most abundant clones make up around 1.2% of the sample.

Taken with the paper, the label for time point translates to: about 28 days (+/-7) after the second vaccine dose. AZD1222 recipients given second doses at about 4 weeks or at about 12 weeks were pooled, since spike-specific TCR depth and breadth were not found to differ between the two schedules. Vaccinee samples were obtained from the UK trials COV001 and COV002, which included a single-blind randomized controlled phase 2/3 trial of AZD1222 (ChAdOx1 nCoV-19) in healthy adults. Trial participant PBMC samples were collected at day 0 and day 28 after the second dose for TCRbeta chain sequencing. The germline V gene supplies CDR1 MNHEY and CDR2 SVGAGI. The junction shows trimming of 5 bases on V and 5 bases on J, plus 14 bases between the germline ends. The CDR3 starts with the cysteine, ends with the phenylalanine, and has 14 residues. The retained sequence is limited to the CDR3, 42 bases, with the frame set at the first base.

The chain is made from TRBV6-5 and TRBJ2-3, with TRBD1 perhaps the D gene, on 5 matching bases. The receptor was derived from an adult who received the AZD1222 COVID-19 vaccine. This material consisted of peripheral blood, taken 28 days after the second AZD1222 dose. The DNA sequence is given as TGTGCCAGCAGTCGGACAAGGATGGTAGATACGCAGTATTTT. Its protein reads: CASSRTRMVDTQYF.